This T cell receptor beta chain was identified during a study of blood T cell repertoires in COVID-19. Whole-study context: Collection of acute and convalescent COVID-19 samples took place in the United States, Italy and Spain.

Germline V gives CDR1 MNHNY, CDR2 SVGAGI (reference sequence). The V end was cut by 0 bases, the J end by 2 bases, with 11 bases between. This CDR3 region has 15 residues. In the authors' methods: How many nucleated cells were present was estimated from reference gene primer amplification. Clones were read by immunoSEQ multiplex PCR, and TCRdb kept only the in-frame ones, dropping some. That table gives V, J and clone size, and the DNA gave D and trimming. The sample lists 40,000 to 55,000 clones, 80% to 90% occurring once. The sample comprised peripheral blood. This TCR came from a man between 65 and 79 years old with active COVID-19. This chain connects TRBV6-6 to TRBJ2-7; D not certain. The CDR3 reads CASSYSNRATYEQYF. The CDR3 nucleotides read TGTGCCAGCAGTTACTCGAACAGAGCCACCTACGAGCAGTACTTC.